This TCR beta chain was found in a study of T cell changes during pregnancy in multiple sclerosis (dated by TCRdb to between 2019 and 2020). In the study overall: The study looked at changes in the T cell repertoire across pregnancy in women with multiple sclerosis.

To prepare the library, the immunoSEQ multiplex PCR assay was applied. Entries here come from immuneACCESS through TCRdb and include only in-frame sequences with V and J called. Some clones fail to appear in such tables; in the studies checked, an unresolved V gene covers under half of the shortfall, and the cause of the remainder is unknown. This sample lists about 62,000 clones; approximately 94% were detected once. 3.2% of the sample goes to the ten largest clones. On this clone itself: Its binding antigen is unknown. The record has no base qualities; no much larger clone is one base away.

There are 15 amino acids in the CDR3, from cysteine to phenylalanine inclusive. The DNA shown is the 45-base CDR3, in frame from base 1. The germline V gene supplies CDR1 MNHNS and CDR2 SASEGT. Germline trimming amounts to 4 bases on V and 5 bases on J, with 10 as the count of junction bases outside the gene matches. The sample in question was CD8+ T cells from peripheral blood mononuclear cells, obtained in the second trimester of pregnancy. The TCR sequence derives from a female donor with multiple sclerosis, enrolled in a pregnancy study. This chain joins TRBV6-1 to TRBJ1-2, with TRBD1 identical over 7 junction bases. The DNA sequence is TGTGCCAGCAGTGGAGGGGACAGAAGAGTATATGGCTACACCTTC. Its translation reads: CASSGGDRRVYGYTF.